Each of the 2 T cell receptor beta chains below was sequenced from the same sample in a study of spatial heterogeneity in lung cancer. TCRdb redid the calling of the 5' RACE reads with MiXCR, one entry per CDR3 protein. The sample includes approximately 20,000 distinct CDR3 sequences, approximately 4.5% of them seen just once. The sample's time point: sample taken at primary tumor resection. Tumor, nontumor lung or frozen PBMC supplied whole RNA, sequenced without sorting. The sample was PBMCs, taken at surgery. These receptors all come from a male donor with early-stage non-small cell lung cancer.

This clonotype was found many times. CDR3 amino acids: CASSQIQISGGTTDTQYF. Here the CDR3 DNA reads TGTGCCAGCAGCCAAATCCAAATAAGCGGGGGGACCACAGATACGCAGTATTTT. J is TRBJ2-3 and V is TRBV7-9; 9 bases are shared with TRBD2. Per the germline V gene, CDR1 is SEHNR and CDR2 is FQNEAQ (reference sequence). The CDR3 is 18 residues long. After removal of 5 bases from V and 2 bases from J, the junction contained 14 bases not matched to a gene.

This chain connects TRBV12-5 to TRBJ2-3; D is perhaps TRBD1 (5 bases). The length of the CDR3 is 15 residues. The germline CDR1 and CDR2 sequences are LGHNT and FRNRAP. V lost 1 base and J lost 2, with 10 bases in between. The CDR3 DNA reads as TGTGCTAGTGGTTTGGGACAGACACTCACAGATACGCAGTATTTT. This codes for CASGLGQTLTDTQYF.